This record covers a single TCR beta chain. Its antigen is still unknown. The treatment: roughly ten-day PBMC culture with coronavirus spike peptide pools or control peptides (ViraFEST assay). ViraFEST sequenced TCRs after peptide-pool expansion of antigen-specific T cells. The data derive from a study of vaccination and CD4 T cells after COVID-19. Study-wide context: Overlapping peptides of the spike proteins of SARS-CoV-2, HCoV-NL63, HCoV-OC43 and HCoV-229E were used for cell stimulation. Study-wide results and limits: Spike mono-reactive clones accounted for 304 of the 307 vaccine-specific clones found in convalescent patients.

The Oncomine TCR Beta short-read assay sequenced DNA from cultured CD4+ T cells. TCRdb independently ran MiXCR on the PCR reads; one entry per CDR3 protein. The sample has 8,000 or so distinct CDR3 sequences, roughly 20% seen once. Germline V CDR1 and CDR2: MDHEN, SYDVKM. The CDR3 runs 14 residues. Germline trimming cut 4 bases from V and 4 bases from J; bases unmatched to any gene: 6. The rearrangement uses TRBV28 and TRBJ1-2; 7 bases map to TRBD1. The TCR was taken from a human donor who had recovered from COVID-19. Sequenced here: CD4+ T cells from blood, cultured in vitro, sampled after SARS-CoV-2 vaccination. The CDR3 protein is CASSSPGGSYGYTF. The CDR3 DNA is TGTGCCAGCAGTTCCCCAGGGGGAAGCTATGGCTACACCTTC.